This record covers a single TCR beta chain. Antigen: not known. The sample comes from a study of CXCR3-negative and CXCR3-positive naive CD8 T cells. Notes on the study in general: TRB CDR3 properties served as the basis for inferring TCR strength, and surface CD5 was comparable between naive subsets. Comparison of naive cells showed more hydrophobic TRB CDR3s in CXCR3-positive than in CXCR3-negative naive cells. With CXCR3 expression partially decreased after cryopreservation, most assays relied on fresh PBMCs.

The TRB cDNA libraries were prepared by 5' RACE with UMI labels. TCRdb re-called the 5' RACE reads and gives one entry per CDR3 protein, without DNA. The sample totals 150,000 or so distinct CDR3 sequences. CDR1 is SQVTM and CDR2 is ANQGSEA in the germline V gene. CDR3 length: 14 residues. This receptor was obtained from a human donor in good health. Some clones in this sample may be carry-over from other donors' samples. Material for sequencing was naive CXCR3+ CD8+ T cells from blood. As to subset: CD45RO-CCR7+CD27+CD95- naive CD8+ T cells expressing CXCR3 (TNR3+). The chain is built from TRBV29-1 and TRBJ2-3; TCRdb lists TRBD1, though no DNA is available to test this call. The chain's CDR3 is CSVEHQGAGDTQYF.